This entry lists 22 T cell receptor beta chains sequenced from one sample in a study of Ad26.COV2.S vaccination and SARS-CoV-2 variants. The repertoire was sequenced with immunoSEQ multiplex PCR; TCRdb's copy has only in-frame clones and lacks some. The data show approximately 410,000 clones, approximately 90% seen once. Stated treatment: around 19 received Ad26.COV2.S at low or high dose, single or two shots; 5 received placebo; per-sample allocation not given. The samples date from day 63 after the first vaccine or placebo injection. Specimen: peripheral blood, collected in a trial of Ad26.COV2.S vaccine versus placebo. The receptor set was obtained from a person aged 18 to 59 who received the Ad26.COV2.S COVID-19 vaccine or a placebo.

The gene calls are TRBV6-5 and TRBJ1-3; 7 bases map to TRBD1. Germline lookup yields CDR1 MNHEY and CDR2 SVGAGI. The CDR3 spans 14 residues. After removal of 5 bases from V and 5 bases from J, the junction contained 6 bases not matched to a gene. CDR3 residues: CASSIDRARNTIYF. CDR3 in DNA: TGTGCCAGCAGTATAGACAGGGCCCGAAACACCATATATTTT.

The chain uses TRBV19 and TRBJ1-6, with D unclear. The ends were cut back, 5 bases at V and 6 bases at J, with 20 bases in the middle. Germline CDR1 reads LNHDA; CDR2 reads SQIVND (reference sequence). There are 17 residues in the CDR3. CDR3 region: CASSDLNGDLTNSPLHF. As DNA, the CDR3 is TGTGCCAGTAGTGATTTGAATGGGGATCTAACTAATTCACCCCTCCACTTT.

J is TRBJ2-2 and V is TRBV9, with 8 nucleotides matching TRBD1. CDR1 and CDR2 (germline): SGDLS, YYNGEE. Trimming at V came to 2 bases and at J to 4 bases, leaving 1 base not matched to a gene. The CDR3 runs 14 residues. CDR3: CASSVRGPTGELFF. CDR3 bases: TGTGCCAGCAGCGTCAGGGGGCCCACCGGGGAGCTGTTTTTT.

This chain joins TRBV5-6 and TRBJ2-5; D gene ambiguous. CDR1 and CDR2 (germline): SGHDT, YYEEEE. The CDR3 runs 13 residues. The V gene lost 3 bases and the J gene lost 5 bases, with 11 bases spanning the gap. CDR3 region: CASSSQGWETQYF. DNA of the CDR3: TGTGCCAGCAGCTCCCAAGGTTGGGAGACCCAGTACTTC.

The rearrangement links TRBV28 to TRBJ1-1; perhaps TRBD1 as D (5 bases). The CDR3 is made up of 15 amino acids. Germline CDR1 is MDHEN and CDR2 is SYDVKM. Trimming left V 2 bases short and J 3 bases short, with 13 bases between. CDR3 sequence: CASSLMGRGDTEAFF. In DNA, the CDR3 is TGTGCCAGCAGTTTAATGGGGCGCGGGGACACTGAAGCTTTCTTT. Full variable domain (outside the CDR3, taken from reference TRBV28 and TRBJ1-1): DVKVTQSSRYLVKRTGEKVFLECVQDMDHENMFWYRQDPGLGLRLIYFSYDVKMKEKGDIPEGYSVSREKKERFSLILESASTNQTSMYLCASSLMGRGDTEAFFGQGTRLTVV.

This rearrangement joins TRBV2 to TRBJ1-5; the D is unclear. The germline gives CDR1 SNHLY, CDR2 FYNNEI. CDR3 length equals 14 residues. V was pared by 2 bases and J by 3 bases, with 8 bases between. The CDR3 spells CASSERQTNQPQHF. The CDR3 coding sequence is TGTGCCAGCAGTGAACGGCAGACCAATCAGCCCCAGCATTTT.

The J gene is TRBJ1-2, the V gene TRBV18; 7 bases are a match to TRBD1. The CDR3 runs to 15 residues. V shed 3 bases and J 5 bases; nucleotides not matched to a gene: 9. Germline assignment: CDR1 KGHSH and CDR2 LQKENI. CDR3 in DNA: TGTGCCAGCTCACCCGGACAGGCAGGCCCTTATGGCTACACCTTC. Translation gives CASSPGQAGPYGYTF.

This CDR3 reads CASSLRKRGRYNEQFF. In DNA, the CDR3 is TGTGCCAGCAGTTTACGGAAGCGGGGACGCTACAATGAGCAGTTCTTC. V gene TRBV6-5 combines with J gene TRBJ2-1; the match to TRBD2 covers 7 bases. The trim removed 4 bases at V and 3 bases at J, leaving 9 bases unmatched. Germline CDR1 reads MNHEY; CDR2 reads SVGAGI. This CDR3 has 16 residues.

V and J are TRBV6-5 and TRBJ1-3; TRBD1 matches at 7 bases. V shed 4 bases and J 0 bases; nucleotides not matched to a gene: 6. CDR3 length: 16 amino acids. Germline CDR1 reads MNHEY; CDR2 reads SVGAGI. The CDR3 loop is CASSSYGQASGNTIYF. The CDR3 nucleotides are TGTGCCAGCAGTTCTTACGGACAGGCCTCTGGAAACACCATATATTTT.

This chain connects TRBV11-3 to TRBJ1-1, with unresolved D. The V end lost 2 bases, the J end lost 8 bases, and 12 bases lay between the germline ends. CDR3 size: 13 residues. Germline V lookup: CDR1 SGHNT, CDR2 YENEEA. CDR3 protein: CASSLSSFGEAFF. DNA of the CDR3: TGTGCCAGCAGCTTATCTAGCTTTGGAGAAGCTTTCTTT.

The rearrangement uses TRBV5-1 and TRBJ2-1, with TRBD2 matching 12 bases. The CDR3 covers 18 residues. Germline V lookup: CDR1 SGHRS, CDR2 YFSETQ. Trimming took 10 bases from V and 0 from J; bases not matched to a gene: 14. CDR3 in amino acids: CACAIRLAGASSYNEQFF. CDR3 sequence (DNA): TGCGCCTGCGCAATCCGACTAGCGGGGGCCAGCTCCTACAATGAGCAGTTCTTC.

This chain connects TRBV3-1 (or the pseudogene TRBV3-2) to TRBJ2-4, with a possible D match to TRBD1 (5 bases). Trimming cost V 1 base and J 9 bases, with 19 bases left between them. Per the germline V gene, CDR1 is LGHDT and CDR2 is YNNKEL (reference sequence). The CDR3 length is 16 residues. CDR3 region: CASSQVSQGRKGIQYF. CDR3 DNA sequence: TGTGCCAGCAGCCAAGTTTCCCAGGGAAGGAAGGGCATTCAGTACTTC.

The rearrangement joins TRBV11-3 to TRBJ1-2, with D possibly being TRBD1 (6 bases). The CDR3 runs 15 residues. Trimming removed 5 bases from V and 4 bases from J, with 17 bases in between. Germline V CDR1 and CDR2: SGHNT, YENEEA. CDR3 sequence (DNA): TGTGCCAGCAGCACCGTGGGGGGCCTCAGCTATGGCTACACCTTC. This translates into CASSTVGGLSYGYTF. The whole variable domain, remainder taken from reference TRBV11-3 and TRBJ1-2, is EAGVVQSPRYKIIEKKQPVAFWCNPISGHNTLYWYLQNLGQGPELLIRYENEEAVDDSQLPKDRFSAERLKGVDSTLKIQPAELGDSAVYLCASSTVGGLSYGYTFGSGTRLTVV.

The rearrangement joins TRBV18 to TRBJ1-3; 8 bases are a match to TRBD1. CDR3 length equals 17 residues. Germline lookup yields CDR1 KGHSH and CDR2 LQKENI. The V and J ends lost 3 bases and 3 bases, in that order; junction bases with no gene match: 10. The CDR3 protein is CASSPTSGTGIGNTIYF. The CDR3 DNA follows: TGTGCCAGCTCACCTACTTCAGGGACAGGCATTGGAAACACCATATATTTT. Supplemented by reference TRBV18 and TRBJ1-3, the full variable domain reads NAGVMQNPRHLVRRRGQEARLRCSPMKGHSHVYWYRQLPEEGLKFMVYLQKENIIDESGMPKERFSAEFPKEGPSILRIQQVVRGDSAAYFCASSPTSGTGIGNTIYFGEGSWLTVV.

The rearrangement joins TRBV9 to TRBJ2-3, with D possibly matching TRBD2 (7 bases). The V gene lost 0 bases and the J gene lost 4 bases, with 15 bases spanning the gap. This CDR3 has 16 amino acids. The germline V gene has CDR1 SGDLS and CDR2 YYNGEE. The CDR3 here is CASSVEPGGAPDTQYF. The DNA of the CDR3 is TGTGCCAGCAGCGTAGAACCTGGGGGGGCCCCAGATACGCAGTATTTT.

This sequence joins TRBV7-9 and TRBJ2-3, with D unclear. The CDR3 runs to 13 residues. Trimming left V 5 bases short and J 5 bases short, with 11 bases between. Germline V gene lookup returns CDR1 SEHNR and CDR2 FQNEAQ (reference sequence). The CDR3 DNA reads as TGTGCCAGCAGCCCCCCTCTTTTAGATACGCAGTATTTT. It is translated as CASSPPLLDTQYF.

Sample share makes this clone medium-sized. The rearrangement links TRBV19 to TRBJ2-1, with D possibly being TRBD1 or TRBD2 (6 bases each). The V gene's germline CDR1 is LNHDA and CDR2 SQIVND (reference sequence). This CDR3 region has 12 residues. Trimming removed 4 bases at V and 9 bases at J, with 10 bases between. CDR3 bases: TGTGCCAGTAGTAAGGGGGGAGGTGAGCAGTTCTTC. Translation gives CASSKGGGEQFF. The full variable domain, in which reference TRBV19 and TRBJ2-1 provide the parts outside the CDR3, is DGGITQSPKYLFRKEGQNVTLSCEQNLNHDAMYWYRQDPGQGLRLIYYSQIVNDFQKGDIAEGYSVSREKKESFPLTVTSAQKNPTAFYLCASSKGGGEQFFGPGTRLTVL.

V and J are TRBV6-1 and TRBJ1-6, with 8 bases fitting TRBD1. Germline CDR1 is MNHNS and CDR2 is SASEGT. V dropped 4 bases and J dropped 0; count of bases not matched to a gene: 5. This CDR3 comprises 17 residues. The CDR3 loop reads CASSAGQVSSYNSPLHF. CDR3 nucleotides: TGTGCCAGCAGTGCGGGACAGGTTAGCTCCTATAATTCACCCCTCCACTTT.

The V and J genes are TRBV19 and TRBJ1-2, with unresolved D. V was shortened by 7 bases and J by 4 bases, with 13 bases between the two germline ends. Germline V lookup: CDR1 LNHDA, CDR2 SQIVND (reference sequence). CDR3 length: 13 residues. The CDR3 DNA follows: TGTGCCAGTACCCAAAGGGAAACCTATGGCTACACCTTC. Its translation: CASTQRETYGYTF. Full variable domain (rest looked up from reference TRBV19 and TRBJ1-2): DGGITQSPKYLFRKEGQNVTLSCEQNLNHDAMYWYRQDPGQGLRLIYYSQIVNDFQKGDIAEGYSVSREKKESFPLTVTSAQKNPTAFYLCASTQRETYGYTFGSGTRLTVV.

The sample holds a few counts of this clone. The chain carries TRBV6-2 or TRBV6-3 and TRBJ2-3; 14 positions match TRBD2. From germline, CDR1 is MNHEY and CDR2 SVGEGT. This CDR3 has 15 amino acids. Unmatched junction bases numbered 2, after V lost 5 bases and J lost 4 bases. The CDR3 DNA reads as TGTGCCAGCAGTCCGACTAGCGGGGGGGCAGATACGCAGTATTTT. Protein product: CASSPTSGGADTQYF.

The rearrangement uses TRBV29-1 and TRBJ2-7; D may be TRBD1 (6 bases). The V gene's germline CDR1 is SQVTM and CDR2 ANQGSEA. This CDR3 has 15 residues. Trimming removed 3 bases from V and 2 bases from J, with 17 bases in between. This chain's CDR3 is CSVEDPDQGPYEQYF. CDR3 sequence (DNA): TGCAGCGTTGAGGACCCGGATCAGGGGCCCTACGAGCAGTACTTC.

The V and J genes are TRBV11-2 and TRBJ2-7, with D unclear. The ends were cut back, 4 bases at V and 3 bases at J, with 13 bases in the middle. Germline loops: CDR1 SGHAT, CDR2 FQNNGV. The CDR3 sequence is 14 residues long. CDR3 in DNA: TGTGCCAGCAGCTCCCTTTTTTCGAGCTACGAGCAGTACTTC. This sequence encodes CASSSLFSSYEQYF.